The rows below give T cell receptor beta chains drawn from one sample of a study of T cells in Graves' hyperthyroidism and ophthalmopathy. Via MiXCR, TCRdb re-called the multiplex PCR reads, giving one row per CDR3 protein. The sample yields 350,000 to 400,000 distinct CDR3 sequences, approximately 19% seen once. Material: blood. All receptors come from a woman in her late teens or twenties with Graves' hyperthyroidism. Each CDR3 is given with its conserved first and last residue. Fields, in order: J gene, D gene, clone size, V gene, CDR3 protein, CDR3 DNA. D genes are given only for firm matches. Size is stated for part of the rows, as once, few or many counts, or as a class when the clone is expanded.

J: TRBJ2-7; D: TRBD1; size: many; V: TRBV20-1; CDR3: CSARPGQRYEQYF; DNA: TGCAGTGCTAGGCCGGGACAGAGATACGAGCAGTACTTC
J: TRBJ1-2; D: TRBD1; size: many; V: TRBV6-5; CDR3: CASTRSRGNGYTF; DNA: TGTGCCAGCACCCGGTCCAGGGGGAACGGCTACACCTTC
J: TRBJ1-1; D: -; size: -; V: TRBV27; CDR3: CASSSPDNMNTEAFF; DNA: TGTGCCAGCAGTTCCCCGGACAACATGAACACTGAAGCTTTCTTT
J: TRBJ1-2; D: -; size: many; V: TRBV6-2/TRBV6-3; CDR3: CASSYGHARYGYTF; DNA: TGTGCCAGCAGTTACGGGCACGCCCGCTATGGCTACACCTTC
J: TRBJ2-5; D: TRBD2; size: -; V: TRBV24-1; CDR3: CATKGLAGETQYF; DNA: TGTGCCACCAAGGGACTAGCCGGGGAGACCCAGTACTTC
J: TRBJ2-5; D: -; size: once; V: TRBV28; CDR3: CASSQAPARGETQYF; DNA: TGCGCCAGCAGCCAAGCGCCCGCCAGGGGAGAGACCCAGTACTTC
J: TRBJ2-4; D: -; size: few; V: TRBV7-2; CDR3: CASSLGDIKYF; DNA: TGTGCCAGCAGCTTAGGTGACATTAAGTACTTC
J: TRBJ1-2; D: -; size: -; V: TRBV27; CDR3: CASSLKGAYGYTF; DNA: TGTGCCAGCAGTTTAAAAGGGGCTTATGGCTACACCTTC
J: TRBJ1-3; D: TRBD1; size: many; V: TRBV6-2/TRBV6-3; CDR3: CASSRQGARNTIYF; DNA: TGTGCCAGCAGTCGACAGGGGGCAAGGAACACCATATATTTT
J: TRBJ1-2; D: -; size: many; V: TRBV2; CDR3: CANPGHPGVGYTF; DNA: TGTGCCAATCCGGGACACCCCGGGGTAGGCTACACCTTC
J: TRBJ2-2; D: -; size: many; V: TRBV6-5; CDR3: CASSYSSSGPNTGELFF; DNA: TGTGCCAGCAGTTACTCGAGTTCCGGGCCAAACACCGGGGAGCTGTTTTTT
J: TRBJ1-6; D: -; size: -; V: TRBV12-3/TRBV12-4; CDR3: CASSLRGLDSPLHF; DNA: TGTGCCAGCAGTTTACGGGGGTTGGATTCACCCCTCCACTTT
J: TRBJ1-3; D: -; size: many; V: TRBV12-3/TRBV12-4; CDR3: CASSLLGAWGNTIYF; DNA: TGTGCCAGCAGTCTTTTGGGGGCTTGGGGAAACACCATATATTTT
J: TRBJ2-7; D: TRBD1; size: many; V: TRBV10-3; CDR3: CAIRPLGTDSYEQYF; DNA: TGTGCCATCAGACCCCTCGGGACAGACTCCTACGAGCAGTACTTC
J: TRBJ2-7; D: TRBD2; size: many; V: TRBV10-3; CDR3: CAISEGLAGTYEQYF; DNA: TGTGCCATCAGTGAGGGGCTAGCGGGGACCTACGAGCAGTACTTC
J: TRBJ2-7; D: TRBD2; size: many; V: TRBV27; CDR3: CAVSRGGGYEQYF; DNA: TGTGCCGTCTCACGCGGGGGGGGCTACGAGCAGTACTTC
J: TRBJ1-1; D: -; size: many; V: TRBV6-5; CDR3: CASRLYRESTEAFF; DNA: TGTGCCAGCAGACTTTACAGGGAGAGCACTGAAGCTTTCTTT
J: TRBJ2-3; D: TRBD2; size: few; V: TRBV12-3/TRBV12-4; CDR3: CASSFQTSGGTDTQYF; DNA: TGTGCCAGCAGTTTTCAAACCAGCGGGGGCACAGATACGCAGTATTTT
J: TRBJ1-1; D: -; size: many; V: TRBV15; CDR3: CATSAQGEAFF; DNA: TGTGCCACCAGCGCTCAGGGAGAAGCTTTCTTT
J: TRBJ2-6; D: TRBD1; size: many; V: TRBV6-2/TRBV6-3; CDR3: CASRYETGASSGANVLTF; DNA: TGTGCCAGCAGATACGAAACAGGGGCCAGCTCTGGGGCCAACGTCCTGACTTTC
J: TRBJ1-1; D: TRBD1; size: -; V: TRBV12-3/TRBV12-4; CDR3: CASSPVGTGRNTEAFF; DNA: TGTGCCAGCAGTCCGGTCGGGACAGGGAGGAACACTGAAGCTTTCTTT
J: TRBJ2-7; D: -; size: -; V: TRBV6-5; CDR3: CASSYARGINYEQYF; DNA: TGTGCCAGCAGTTACGCCCGGGGGATTAACTACGAGCAGTACTTC
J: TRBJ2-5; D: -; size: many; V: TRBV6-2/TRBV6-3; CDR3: CASSPRDNQETQYF; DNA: TGTGCCAGCAGTCCCCGGGACAACCAAGAGACCCAGTACTTC